These 4 T cell receptor beta chains share one sample of origin, sequenced in a study of CD8+CD57+ T cells in acquired aplastic anemia. Whoever was chosen for sequencing had shown CD8+CD57+ cell expansion by flow cytometry. Genomic DNA templated the TCR beta VDJ and CDR3 profiling. TCRdb re-called the reads through MiXCR, storing one row per CDR3 protein. The data contain 200,000 to 250,000 distinct CDR3 sequences, 50% to 70% of them singletons. The sequenced sample was sorted CD4+, CD8+, or CD8+CD57+ T cells (not recorded which) from PBMCs. The receptors were gathered from a human donor with aplastic anemia.

The rearrangement links TRBV20-1 to TRBJ2-7; 7 bases match TRBD1. CDR1 and CDR2 from the germline V gene are DFQATT and SNEGSKA (reference sequence). V dropped 4 bases and J dropped 0; count of bases not matched to a gene: 6. The length of the CDR3 is 14 residues. The CDR3 DNA is TGCAGTGCTACCTTAAGGGACAGCTCCTACGAGCAGTACTTC. It is translated as CSATLRDSSYEQYF.

V is TRBV2 and J is TRBJ2-7; TRBD1 aligns across 9 bases. With 6 bases clipped from V and 7 bases from J, the junction kept 7 bases outside the gene matches. CDR1 and CDR2 (germline): SNHLY, FYNNEI. The CDR3 contains 13 residues. The CDR3 DNA sequence: TGTGCCAGCAGGACCGACAGGGGGGGGGAGCAGTACTTC. Amino acids: CASRTDRGGEQYF.

The count of this clonotype is one. The rearrangement links TRBV7-8 to TRBJ1-5, with D unresolved. Germline V gene sequence: CDR1 SGHVS, CDR2 FQNEAQ. V was cut by 5 bases and J by 4 bases, with 15 bases left in between. This CDR3 is built from 15 residues. CDR3 protein: CASSPYLKENQPQHF. The CDR3 DNA is TGTGCCAGCAGCCCGTATCTTAAGGAGAATCAGCCCCAGCATTTT. The entire variable domain, with the rest obtained from reference TRBV7-8 and TRBJ1-5, is as follows: GAGVSQSPRYKVAKRGQDVALRCDPISGHVSLFWYQQALGQGPEFLTYFQNEAQLDKSGLPSDRFFAERPEGSVSTLKIQRTQQEDSAVYLCASSPYLKENQPQHFGDGTRLSIL.

This clonotype was recorded many times. J is TRBJ2-7 and V is TRBV13; 7 nucleotides line up with TRBD1. Germline values: CDR1 PRHDT, CDR2 FYEKMQ (reference sequence). V shed 3 bases and J 5 bases; nucleotides not matched to a gene: 4. This CDR3 is 13 amino acids long. The CDR3 reads CASSLGRGNEQYF. The CDR3 DNA follows: TGTGCCAGCAGCTTGGGCAGGGGGAACGAGCAGTACTTC.